This TCR beta chain was sequenced during a study of regulatory T cells in long-lasting Graves disease. Germline lookup yields CDR1 SGHRS and CDR2 YFSETQ. CDR3 length equals 15 residues. Trimming removed 0 bases from V and 8 bases from J, with 12 bases in between. In building TCR beta libraries, iRepertoire HTBI primers were used together with Arm-PCR of CDR3 regions. TCRdb redid the calling of the multiplex PCR reads with MiXCR, one entry per CDR3 protein. The sample consists of approximately 560,000 distinct CDR3 sequences, about 16% of them appearing once. Time point indicated: newly diagnosed GD, antithyroid drugs for less than 3 months. Construction of the TCR library relied on RNA isolated from PBMCs. These data were also filed under a second study, of T cells in Graves' hyperthyroidism and ophthalmopathy.

The sample in question was peripheral blood mononuclear cells (PBMCs), obtained at new diagnosis, from a patient treated with antithyroid drugs. The chain combines TRBV5-1 with TRBJ1-6; D unresolved. The sequence was collected from a man aged 18 to 30 with Graves disease. The CDR3 DNA reads as TGCGCCAGCAGCTTGGTGGTGAGGAGGCATTCACCCCTCCACTTT. It translates to CASSLVVRRHSPLHF. The full variable domain, completed using reference TRBV5-1 and TRBJ1-6, is KAGVTQTPRYLIKTRGQQVTLSCSPISGHRSVSWYQQTPGQGLQFLFEYFSETQRNKGNFPGRFSGRQFSNSRSEMNVSTLELGDSALYLCASSLVVRRHSPLHFGNGTRLTVT.